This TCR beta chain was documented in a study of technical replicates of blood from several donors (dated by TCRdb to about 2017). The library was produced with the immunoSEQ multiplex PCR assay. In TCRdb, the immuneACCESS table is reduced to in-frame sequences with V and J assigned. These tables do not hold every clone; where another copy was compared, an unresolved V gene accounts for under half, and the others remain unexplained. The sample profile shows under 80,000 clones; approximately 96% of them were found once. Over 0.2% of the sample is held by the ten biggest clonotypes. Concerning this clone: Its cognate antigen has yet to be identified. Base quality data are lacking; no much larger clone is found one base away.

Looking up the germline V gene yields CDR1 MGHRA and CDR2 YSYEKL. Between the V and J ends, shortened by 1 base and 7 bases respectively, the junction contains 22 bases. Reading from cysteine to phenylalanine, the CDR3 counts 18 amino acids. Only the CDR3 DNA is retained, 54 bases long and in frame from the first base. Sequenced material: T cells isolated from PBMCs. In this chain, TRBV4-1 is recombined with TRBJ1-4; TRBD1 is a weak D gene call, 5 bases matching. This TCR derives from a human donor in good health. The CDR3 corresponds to CASSQGGWRGRGLEKLFF. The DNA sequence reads TGCGCCAGCAGCCAAGGGGGTTGGCGGGGTAGGGGTCTTGAAAAACTGTTTTTT.